A selection of T cell receptor beta chains follows, all from one sample in a study of cytomegalovirus exposure and HLA in healthy donors. Here immunoSEQ multiplex PCR was the method, and the copy in TCRdb shows in-frame clones only, minus some. Among more than 95,000 clones listed, roughly 15% were seen once. The sequencing sample was made of PBMCs. The receptor set was obtained from a female donor in good health and CMV-seronegative. CDR3s leave out the opening cysteine and the closing phenylalanine or tryptophan. Each record gives: D gene, J gene, V gene, CDR3 protein. The D gene is left open where the match is weak.

NA TRBJ1-4 TRBV25-1 ASSDLITGLNEKLF
TRBD1 TRBJ2-1 TRBV5-6 ASSSSRGPREQF
NA TRBJ2-7 TRBV15 ATSRVRGVYEQY
NA TRBJ1-1 TRBV30 AWSLVQGGFNTEAF
TRBD2 TRBJ2-7 TRBV15 ATSQLAGVYEQY
TRBD1 TRBJ2-5 TRBV7-7 ASSRDREETQY
TRBD1 TRBJ1-2 TRBV7-8 ASSLYRDSPYGYT
NA TRBJ2-1 TRBV7-2 ASSLETSIPF
TRBD1 TRBJ2-5 TRBV5-8 ASSSGTGGRETQY
TRBD2 TRBJ2-2 TRBV29-1 SVEGGIGTGELF
NA TRBJ2-1 TRBV6-1 ASMADTHNEQF
NA TRBJ1-5 TRBV19 ASSIGWLGNQPQH
TRBD2 TRBJ2-5 TRBV27 ASSLTGLAGVRGETQY
NA TRBJ2-7 TRBV19 ACRGPGSYEQY
NA TRBJ1-5 TRBV4-1 ASSQEGQGSNQPQH
TRBD1 TRBJ2-7 TRBV7-2 ASSLGVTGGLRYEQY
NA TRBJ2-3 TRBV5-1 ASSLLVAGPQDTQY
NA TRBJ2-3 TRBV28 ASSLTGYLDTQY
NA TRBJ2-7 TRBV6-1 ASSERRQGLYEQY
NA NA TRBV29-1 SVRQGSSYEQY
TRBD1 TRBJ2-7 TRBV9 ASSESSTGSVHEQY
TRBD2 TRBJ2-7 TRBV27 ASSFTSGSLYEQY
TRBD2 TRBJ2-1 TRBV29-1 SVLGLAGGNYNEQF
TRBD2 TRBJ2-1 TRBV6-1 APQAGALNEQF
NA TRBJ2-5 TRBV2 ASGPGLGETQY
TRBD1 TRBJ2-7 TRBV29-1 SVEGQGSSYEQY
TRBD1 TRBJ2-7 TRBV29-1 SVAGPGQGSYEQY
NA TRBJ1-2 TRBV7-2 ASSLYSGGGYT
TRBD1 TRBJ2-2 TRBV4-1 ASSHNRGFTGELF